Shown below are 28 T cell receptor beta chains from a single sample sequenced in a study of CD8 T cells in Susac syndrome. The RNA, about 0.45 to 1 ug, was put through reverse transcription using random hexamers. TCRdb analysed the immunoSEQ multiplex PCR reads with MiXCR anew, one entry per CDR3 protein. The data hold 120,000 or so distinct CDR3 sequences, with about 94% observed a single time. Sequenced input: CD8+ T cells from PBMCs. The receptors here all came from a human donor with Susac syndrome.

DNA for the CDR3: TGTGCCTGGAACGGGGGGGAAACCGGGGAGCTGTTTTTT. Encoded protein: CAWNGGETGELFF. The chain employs TRBV30 and TRBJ2-2; 8 bases align to TRBD2. V was clipped by 4 bases and J by 5 bases; unmatched bases: 3. CDR1 GTSNPN and CDR2 SVGIG come from the germline V gene (reference sequence). The CDR3 is made up of 13 amino acids. Full variable domain (rest looked up from reference TRBV30 and TRBJ2-2): SQTIHQWPATLVQPVGSPLSLECTVEGTSNPNLYWYRQAAGRGLQLLFYSVGIGQISSEVPQNLSASRPQDRQFILSSKKLLLSDSGFYLCAWNGGETGELFFGEGSRLTVL.

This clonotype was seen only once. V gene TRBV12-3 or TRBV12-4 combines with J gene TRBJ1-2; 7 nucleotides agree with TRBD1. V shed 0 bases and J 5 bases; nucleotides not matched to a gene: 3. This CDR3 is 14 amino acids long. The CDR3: CASSLAGTVYGYTF. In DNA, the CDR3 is TGTGCCAGCAGTTTAGCCGGGACAGTTTATGGCTACACCTTC.

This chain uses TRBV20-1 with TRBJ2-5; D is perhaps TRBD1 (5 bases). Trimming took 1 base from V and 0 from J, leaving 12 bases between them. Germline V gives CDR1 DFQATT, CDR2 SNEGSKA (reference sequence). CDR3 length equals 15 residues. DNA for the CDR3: TGCAGTGCTAGAGGAACAGGAAAATACCAAGAGACCCAGTACTTC. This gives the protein CSARGTGKYQETQYF.

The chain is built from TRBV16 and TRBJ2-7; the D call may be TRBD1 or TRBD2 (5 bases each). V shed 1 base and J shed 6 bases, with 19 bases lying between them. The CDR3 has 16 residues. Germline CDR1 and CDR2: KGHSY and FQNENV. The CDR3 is CASSQLAGTWWFEQYF. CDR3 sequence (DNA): TGTGCCAGCAGCCAATTAGCCGGGACCTGGTGGTTCGAGCAGTACTTC.

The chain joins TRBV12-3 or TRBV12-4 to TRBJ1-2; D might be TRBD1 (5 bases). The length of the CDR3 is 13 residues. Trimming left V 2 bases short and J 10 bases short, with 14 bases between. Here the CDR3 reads CASSLRVQGDYTF. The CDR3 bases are TGTGCCAGCAGTTTAAGGGTCCAGGGCGACTACACCTTC.

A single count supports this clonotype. CDR3 sequence (DNA): TGTGCCAGCAGTACGACTAGGGGTGCTTTCTTT. Translated, it gives CASSTTRGAFF. The V and J genes are TRBV12-3 or TRBV12-4 and TRBJ1-1; TRBD1 might be the D (5 bases). This CDR3 has 11 residues. The V end lost 5 bases, the J end lost 11 bases, and 12 bases lay between the germline ends.

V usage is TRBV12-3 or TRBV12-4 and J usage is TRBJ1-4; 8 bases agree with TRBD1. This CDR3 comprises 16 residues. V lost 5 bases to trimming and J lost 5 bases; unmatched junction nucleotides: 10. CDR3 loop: CASSPHQGASNEKLFF. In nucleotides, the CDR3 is TGTGCCAGCAGTCCACACCAGGGGGCGTCAAATGAAAAACTGTTTTTT.

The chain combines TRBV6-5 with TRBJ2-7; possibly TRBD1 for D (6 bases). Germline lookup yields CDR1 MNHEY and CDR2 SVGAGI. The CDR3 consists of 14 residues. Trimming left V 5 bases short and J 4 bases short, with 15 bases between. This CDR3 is CASSQGTGMYEQYF. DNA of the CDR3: TGTGCCAGCAGTCAGGGAACAGGGATGTACGAGCAGTACTTC.

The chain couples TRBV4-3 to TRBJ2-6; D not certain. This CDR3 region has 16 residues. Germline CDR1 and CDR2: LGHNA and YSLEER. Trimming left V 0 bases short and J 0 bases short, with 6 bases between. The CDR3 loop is CASSQEVGSGANVLTF. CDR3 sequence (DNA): TGCGCCAGCAGCCAAGAAGTAGGCTCTGGGGCCAACGTCCTGACTTTC.

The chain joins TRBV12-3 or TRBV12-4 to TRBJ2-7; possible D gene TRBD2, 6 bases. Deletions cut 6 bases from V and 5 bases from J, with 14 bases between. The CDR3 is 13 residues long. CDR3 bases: TGTGCCAGCAGCATGGACGGAGGGAACGAGCAGTACTTC. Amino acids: CASSMDGGNEQYF.

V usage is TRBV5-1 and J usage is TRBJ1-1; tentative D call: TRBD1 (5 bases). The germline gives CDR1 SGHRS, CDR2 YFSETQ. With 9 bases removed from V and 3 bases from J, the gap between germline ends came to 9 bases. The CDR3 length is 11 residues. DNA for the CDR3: TGCGCCATTGAGGGACACACTGAAGCTTTCTTT. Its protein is CAIEGHTEAFF.

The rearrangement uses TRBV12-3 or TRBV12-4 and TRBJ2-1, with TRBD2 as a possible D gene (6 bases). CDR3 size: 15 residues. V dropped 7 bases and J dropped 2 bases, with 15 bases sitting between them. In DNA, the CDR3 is TGTGCCAGCAACCAACCGGGAGTTCCCTACAATGAGCAGTTCTTC. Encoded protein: CASNQPGVPYNEQFF.

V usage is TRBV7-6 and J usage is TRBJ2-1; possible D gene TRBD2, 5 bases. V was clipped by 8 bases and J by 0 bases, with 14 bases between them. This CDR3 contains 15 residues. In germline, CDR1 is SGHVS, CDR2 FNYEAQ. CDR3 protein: CASAQSLASYNEQFF. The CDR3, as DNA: TGTGCCAGCGCTCAATCTCTAGCCTCCTACAATGAGCAGTTCTTC.

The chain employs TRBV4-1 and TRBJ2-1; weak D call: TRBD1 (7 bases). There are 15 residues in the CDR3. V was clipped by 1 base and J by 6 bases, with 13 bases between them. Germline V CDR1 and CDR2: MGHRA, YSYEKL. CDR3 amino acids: CASSQVQGGGNEQFF. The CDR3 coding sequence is TGCGCCAGCAGCCAAGTTCAGGGGGGAGGCAATGAGCAGTTCTTC.

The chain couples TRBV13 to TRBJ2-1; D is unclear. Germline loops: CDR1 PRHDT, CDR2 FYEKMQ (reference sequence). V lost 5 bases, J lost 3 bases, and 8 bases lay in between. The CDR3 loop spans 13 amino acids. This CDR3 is CASSQRNYNEQFF. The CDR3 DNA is TGTGCCAGCAGCCAGAGGAACTACAATGAGCAGTTCTTC.

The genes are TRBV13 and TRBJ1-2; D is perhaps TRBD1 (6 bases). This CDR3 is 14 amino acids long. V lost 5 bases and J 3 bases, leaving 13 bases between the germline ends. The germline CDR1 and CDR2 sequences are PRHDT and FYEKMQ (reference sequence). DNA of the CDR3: TGTGCCAGCAGCGCCGACAGGAAGGACTATGGCTACACCTTC. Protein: CASSADRKDYGYTF.

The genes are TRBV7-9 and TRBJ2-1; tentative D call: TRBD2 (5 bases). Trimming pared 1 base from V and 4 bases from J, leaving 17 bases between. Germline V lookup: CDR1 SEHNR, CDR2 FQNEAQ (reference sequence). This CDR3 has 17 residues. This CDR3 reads CASSLVGGSLGYNEQFF. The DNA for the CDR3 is TGTGCCAGCAGCTTAGTTGGTGGGAGCCTTGGGTACAATGAGCAGTTCTTC.

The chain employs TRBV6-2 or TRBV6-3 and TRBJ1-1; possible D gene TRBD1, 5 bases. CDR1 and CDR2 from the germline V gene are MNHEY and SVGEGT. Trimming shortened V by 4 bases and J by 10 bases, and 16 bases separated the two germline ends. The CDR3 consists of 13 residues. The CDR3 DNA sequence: TGTGCCAGCAGTTCGGACATCCCGGGGCGAGCTTTCTTT. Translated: CASSSDIPGRAFF.

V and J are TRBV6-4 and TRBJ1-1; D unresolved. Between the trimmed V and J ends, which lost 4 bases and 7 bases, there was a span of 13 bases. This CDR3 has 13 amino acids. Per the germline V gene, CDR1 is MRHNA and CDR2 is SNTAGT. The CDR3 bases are TGTGCCAGCAGTGTTTCCCCCGAGGGTGAAGCTTTCTTT. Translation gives CASSVSPEGEAFF.

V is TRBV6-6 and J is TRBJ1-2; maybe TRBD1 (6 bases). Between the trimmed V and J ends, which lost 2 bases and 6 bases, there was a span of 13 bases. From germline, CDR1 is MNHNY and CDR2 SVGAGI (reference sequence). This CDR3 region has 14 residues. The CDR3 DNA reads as TGTGCCAGCAGTTACGGGGGGGCGGTGGATGGCTACACCTTC. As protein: CASSYGGAVDGYTF.

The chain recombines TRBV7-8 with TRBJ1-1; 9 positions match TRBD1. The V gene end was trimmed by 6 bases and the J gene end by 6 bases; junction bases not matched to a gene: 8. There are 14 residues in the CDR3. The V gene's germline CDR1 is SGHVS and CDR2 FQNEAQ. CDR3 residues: CASRDRQGGAEAFF. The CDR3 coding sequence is TGTGCCAGCAGGGACAGACAGGGGGGAGCTGAAGCTTTCTTT.

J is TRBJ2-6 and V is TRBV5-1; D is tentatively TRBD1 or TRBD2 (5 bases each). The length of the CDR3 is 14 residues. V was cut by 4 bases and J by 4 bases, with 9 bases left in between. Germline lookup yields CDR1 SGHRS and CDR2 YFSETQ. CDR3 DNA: TGCGCCAGCAGCGACGGGGCCGGGGCCAACGTCCTGACTTTC. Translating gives CASSDGAGANVLTF.

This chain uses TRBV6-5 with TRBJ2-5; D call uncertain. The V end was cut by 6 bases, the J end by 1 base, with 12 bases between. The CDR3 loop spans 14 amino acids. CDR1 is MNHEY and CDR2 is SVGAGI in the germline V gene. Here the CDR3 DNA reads TGTGCCAGCAGCTACGGGTACTCCCAAGAGACCCAGTACTTC. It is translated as CASSYGYSQETQYF.

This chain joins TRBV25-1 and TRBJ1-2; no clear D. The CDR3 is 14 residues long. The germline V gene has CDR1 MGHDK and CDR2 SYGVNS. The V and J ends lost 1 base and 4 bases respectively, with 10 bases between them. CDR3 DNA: TGTGCCAGCAGTGAATCGGCACAGATCTATGGCTACACCTTC. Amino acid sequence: CASSESAQIYGYTF.

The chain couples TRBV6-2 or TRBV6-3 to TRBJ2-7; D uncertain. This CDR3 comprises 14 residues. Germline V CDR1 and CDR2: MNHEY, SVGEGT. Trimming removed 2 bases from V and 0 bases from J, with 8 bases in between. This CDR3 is CASSYDAGSYEQYF. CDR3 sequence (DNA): TGTGCCAGCAGTTACGACGCAGGCTCCTACGAGCAGTACTTC.

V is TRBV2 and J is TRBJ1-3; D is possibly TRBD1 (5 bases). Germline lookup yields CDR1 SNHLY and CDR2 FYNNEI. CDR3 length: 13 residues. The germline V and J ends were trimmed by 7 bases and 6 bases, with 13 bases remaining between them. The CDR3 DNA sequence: TGTGCCAGCAATGCGGGGGAAGAAAACACCATATATTTT. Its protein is CASNAGEENTIYF. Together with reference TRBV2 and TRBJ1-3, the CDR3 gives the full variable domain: EPEVTQTPSHQVTQMGQEVILRCVPISNHLYFYWYRQILGQKVEFLVSFYNNEISEKSEIFDDQFSVERPDGSNFTLKIRSTKLEDSAMYFCASNAGEENTIYFGEGSWLTVV.

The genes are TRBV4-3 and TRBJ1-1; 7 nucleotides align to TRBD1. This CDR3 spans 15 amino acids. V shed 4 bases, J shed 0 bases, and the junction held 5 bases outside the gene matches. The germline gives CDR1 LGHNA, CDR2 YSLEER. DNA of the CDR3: TGCGCCAGCAGCCTTTACAGGGGATTGAACACTGAAGCTTTCTTT. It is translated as CASSLYRGLNTEAFF.

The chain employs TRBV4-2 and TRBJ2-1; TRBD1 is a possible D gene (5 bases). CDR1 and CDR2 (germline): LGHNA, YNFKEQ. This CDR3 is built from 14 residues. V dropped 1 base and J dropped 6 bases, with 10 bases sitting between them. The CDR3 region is CASSQVQGPNEQFF. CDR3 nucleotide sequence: TGTGCCAGCAGCCAAGTGCAGGGTCCCAATGAGCAGTTCTTC.